These 2 T cell receptor beta chains were sequenced from one sample in a study of blood T cell repertoires in COVID-19. The data were produced by immunoSEQ multiplex PCR, yet TCRdb's version contains in-frame clones alone and is incomplete. Of about 180,000 clones listed, about 87% are singletons. Input material: peripheral blood. The receptors were gathered from a man between 40 and 49 years old with active or convalescent COVID-19.

V is TRBV9 and J is TRBJ2-5; D gene unclear. V gave up 5 bases and J gave up 2 bases, with 10 bases separating them. This CDR3 is 13 amino acids long. From germline, CDR1 is SGDLS and CDR2 YYNGEE. Here the CDR3 reads CASSDTPQETQYF. DNA of the CDR3: TGTGCCAGCAGTGACACCCCTCAAGAGACCCAGTACTTC.

The chain is built from TRBV3-1 (or the pseudogene TRBV3-2) and TRBJ1-3, with TRBD1 matching 7 bases. The CDR3 loop spans 16 amino acids. Trimming took 4 bases from V and 3 from J; bases not matched to a gene: 9. Germline lookup yields CDR1 LGHDT and CDR2 YNNKEL (reference sequence). The CDR3 loop is CASSLRTGAHGNTIYF. The CDR3, as DNA: TGTGCCAGCAGCCTCCGGACAGGTGCGCATGGAAACACCATATATTTT.